These 26 T cell receptor beta chains share one sample of origin, sequenced in a study of shared clonotypes between healthy human individuals (dated by TCRdb to the early 2020s). The protocol used for the library was the immunoSEQ multiplex PCR assay. The table was pulled from immuneACCESS by TCRdb, which kept in-frame rearrangements only. Such tables lose some clones; where checked, under half of the loss comes from unresolved V genes, and the rest has no known cause. The sample has about 2.3 million clones on record, about 90% of them singletons. Of the sample, about 0.36% is held by the ten largest clones. Input material: naive CD4+ T cells from PBMCs. What this sample's cell subset or site label stands for: CD45RA+ positively selected. Receptor source: a man aged 18 to 29 in good health. Some clones in this sample may be carry-over from other donors' samples.

The V call is TRBV18, the J call TRBJ2-5; 9 positions match TRBD2. This CDR3 is 18 amino acids long. J was trimmed by 4 bases and V by 0 bases; bases with no gene match: 12. Germline lookup yields CDR1 KGHSH and CDR2 LQKENI. The CDR3 spells CASSPPSSGRRFGETQYF. CDR3 coding DNA: TGTGCCAGCTCACCACCATCCAGCGGGAGGCGGTTCGGAGAGACCCAGTACTTC.

The chain employs TRBV30 and TRBJ1-3; D remains ambiguous. This CDR3 has 13 amino acids. Trimming pared 2 bases from V and 8 bases from J, leaving 13 bases between. Germline V lookup: CDR1 GTSNPN, CDR2 SVGIG (reference sequence). The CDR3 bases are TGTGCCTGGAGTCAGTCTAGAGAGGACACCATATATTTT. Protein: CAWSQSREDTIYF.

This chain uses TRBV7-9 with TRBJ1-1; 9 bases match TRBD1. Unmatched junction bases numbered 7, after V lost 3 bases and J lost 11 bases. Germline values: CDR1 SEHNR, CDR2 FQNEAQ (reference sequence). CDR3 length: 13 residues. CDR3 nucleotides: TGTGCCAGCAGCTTTGTCGGGACAGGGACCGCTTTCTTT. Its protein is CASSFVGTGTAFF. The complete variable domain, with remaining parts taken from reference TRBV7-9 and TRBJ1-1, reads DTGVSQNPRHKITKRGQNVTFRCDPISEHNRLYWYRQTLGQGPEFLTYFQNEAQLEKSRLLSDRFSAERPKGSFSTLEIQRTEQGDSAMYLCASSFVGTGTAFFGQGTRLTVV.

The chain uses TRBV5-6 and TRBJ2-3, with TRBD2 matching over 8 bases. After removal of 3 bases from V and 0 bases from J, the junction contained 6 bases not matched to a gene. This CDR3 contains 16 residues. CDR1 is SGHDT and CDR2 is YYEEEE in the germline V gene. CDR3 sequence (DNA): TGTGCCAGCAGCTCGAGACTAGCGAGGAGCACAGATACGCAGTATTTT. Protein product: CASSSRLARSTDTQYF.

The V and J genes are TRBV9 and TRBJ1-2; D not resolved. V was cut by 0 bases and J by 4 bases, with 7 bases left in between. The CDR3 contains 13 residues. Germline values: CDR1 SGDLS, CDR2 YYNGEE. CDR3: CASSVDHLYGYTF. DNA for the CDR3: TGTGCCAGCAGCGTAGACCACCTCTATGGCTACACCTTC.

The chain carries TRBV5-1 and TRBJ2-5; a weak D match, TRBD2 (7 bases). V was pared by 2 bases and J by 4 bases, with 21 bases between. Germline CDR1 reads SGHRS; CDR2 reads YFSETQ. The CDR3 is made up of 17 amino acids. CDR3 residues: CASSFYSAGTTGETQYF. For the CDR3, the DNA is TGCGCCAGCAGCTTCTATTCAGCGGGGACGACAGGAGAGACCCAGTACTTC.

This clone was recorded a few times. Other DNA sequences from this sample encode an identical CDR3 as well. The chain joins TRBV6-5 to TRBJ1-5, with D tentatively TRBD1 (6 bases). V was cut by 6 bases and J by 5 bases, with 11 bases left in between. Germline V CDR1 and CDR2: MNHEY, SVGAGI. This CDR3 comprises 13 residues. The DNA of the CDR3 is TGTGCCAGCAGGCAGGGGCTGTATCAGCCCCAGCATTTT. As protein: CASRQGLYQPQHF.

A note on this clone: Other DNA sequences within the sample encode an identical CDR3. CDR3 coding DNA: TGTGCCAGCAGTTACCTACGAGGCGCCGAGCAGTACTTC. Its protein product is CASSYLRGAEQYF. The chain links TRBV6-5 to TRBJ2-7; the D is unclear. The V gene lost 2 bases and the J gene lost 6 bases, with 11 bases spanning the gap. The CDR3 totals 13 residues. Germline values: CDR1 MNHEY, CDR2 SVGAGI.

V and J are TRBV18 and TRBJ1-1, with 9 bases identical to TRBD1. Germline CDR1 reads KGHSH; CDR2 reads LQKENI. The ends lost 3 bases at V and 11 bases at J; junction bases unmatched: 7. The CDR3 has 13 residues. The CDR3 nucleotides read TGTGCCAGCTCACCGGGACAGGGTAAAACGGCTTTCTTT. It specifies CASSPGQGKTAFF.

The rearrangement joins TRBV13 to TRBJ2-1, with D perhaps given as TRBD1 or TRBD2 (5 bases each). Trimming removed 5 bases from V and 3 bases from J, with 20 bases in between. CDR3 length: 17 residues. CDR1 is PRHDT and CDR2 is FYEKMQ in the germline V gene (reference sequence). The CDR3 nucleotides are TGTGCCAGCAGCACCGTAGGTTGGGGGATGGACTACAATGAGCAGTTCTTC. This gives the protein CASSTVGWGMDYNEQFF.

J is TRBJ2-7 and V is TRBV29-1; 8 bases fit TRBD1. The CDR3 extends over 14 amino acids. CDR1 and CDR2 from the germline V gene are SQVTM and ANQGSEA. V shed 6 bases, J shed 0 bases, and the junction held 7 bases outside the gene matches. The CDR3 loop is CSVSKTGASYEQYF. The DNA of the CDR3 is TGCAGCGTCTCCAAGACAGGGGCCTCCTACGAGCAGTACTTC.

Here the CDR3 reads CSASTRTEQFF. CDR3 DNA sequence: TGCAGTGCTTCTACTAGAACCGAGCAGTTCTTC. The chain is built from TRBV20-1 and TRBJ2-1; a possible D gene is TRBD2 (5 bases). Germline-derived CDR1 and CDR2 are DFQATT and SNEGSKA (reference sequence). Trimming removed 5 bases from V and 10 bases from J, with 12 bases in between. The CDR3 spans 11 residues.

In this sample, this clone turned up once. The chain joins TRBV7-9 to TRBJ2-1; tentatively, D is TRBD2 (5 bases). Per germline, CDR1 SEHNR and CDR2 FQNEAQ (reference sequence). Trimming removed 5 bases from V and 7 bases from J, with 18 bases in between. The CDR3 consists of 15 residues. In nucleotides, the CDR3 is TGTGCCAGCAGCCCTCGGGGTAGCGAGGCTAATGAGCAGTTCTTC. Translating it yields CASSPRGSEANEQFF.

The rearrangement uses TRBV11-3 and TRBJ2-1; no clear D gene. Trimming stripped 5 bases from V and 1 base from J, with 9 bases between. The germline V gene has CDR1 SGHNT and CDR2 YENEEA. The CDR3 spans 14 residues. CDR3 sequence (DNA): TGTGCCAGCAGCGCGGAGCCTTCCTACAATGAGCAGTTCTTC. It encodes CASSAEPSYNEQFF.

The chain links TRBV27 to TRBJ2-7; 11 bases are a match to TRBD1. Germline-derived CDR1 and CDR2 are MNHEY and SMNVEV (reference sequence). Germline trimming cut 4 bases from V and 5 bases from J; bases unmatched to any gene: 10. The CDR3 extends over 16 amino acids. The CDR3 region has the DNA TGTGCCAGCAGTTCGCCAGGACAGGGGGCATTTCACGAGCAGTACTTC. It codes for CASSSPGQGAFHEQYF.

This rearrangement joins TRBV27 to TRBJ2-5; no clear D. CDR1 and CDR2 (germline): MNHEY, SMNVEV (reference sequence). The length of the CDR3 is 14 residues. V shed 4 bases and J shed 5 bases, with 14 bases lying between them. The CDR3 bases are TGTGCCAGCAGTTCCCAGCGCATAGAGGAGACCCAGTACTTC. Amino acids: CASSSQRIEETQYF.

The CDR3 loop reads CASSWAGRDQPQHF. CDR3 nucleotides: TGTGCCAGTTCCTGGGCGGGGAGGGATCAGCCCCAGCATTTT. The rearrangement links TRBV19 to TRBJ1-5; D unclear. The V and J ends lost 8 bases and 5 bases respectively, with 16 bases between them. This CDR3 has 14 residues. Germline lookup yields CDR1 LNHDA and CDR2 SQIVND (reference sequence).

This sequence joins TRBV5-1 and TRBJ1-4; D unresolved. Per the germline V gene, CDR1 is SGHRS and CDR2 is YFSETQ. There are 13 residues in the CDR3. V was cut by 7 bases and J by 3 bases, with 10 bases left in between. CDR3 nucleotide sequence: TGCGCCAGCGCCCGGGAATCTAATGAAAAACTGTTTTTT. It specifies CASARESNEKLFF.

V is TRBV5-8 and J is TRBJ2-3; tentatively, D is TRBD1 (6 bases). Germline V gene lookup returns CDR1 SGHTS and CDR2 YDEGEE. CDR3 length: 14 amino acids. V lost 6 bases and J 5 bases, leaving 16 bases between the germline ends. The chain's CDR3 is CASNSNRGGDTQYF. The CDR3 bases are TGTGCCAGCAACTCCAACCGAGGGGGAGATACGCAGTATTTT.

This chain joins TRBV5-1 and TRBJ2-3; 8 bases line up with TRBD2. Germline lookup yields CDR1 SGHRS and CDR2 YFSETQ. After removal of 0 bases from V and 3 bases from J, the junction contained 3 bases not matched to a gene. The CDR3 is 15 residues long. The DNA for the CDR3 is TGCGCCAGCAGCTTGGCTAGCGGGCAAACAGATACGCAGTATTTT. Protein product: CASSLASGQTDTQYF.

The chain links TRBV6-5 to TRBJ1-2; TRBD1 agrees at 8 bases. Looked up from germline, CDR1 is MNHEY and CDR2 is SVGAGI. This CDR3 region has 15 residues. Trimming took 0 bases from V and 7 from J; bases not matched to a gene: 7. Written as DNA, the CDR3 is TGTGCCAGCAGTTACTCTGGGACAGGCGGACTTGGCTACACCTTC. It encodes CASSYSGTGGLGYTF.

Comment on this clone: This sample includes further DNA sequences coding for the same CDR3. This chain joins TRBV30 and TRBJ1-5, with D unresolved. CDR1 is GTSNPN and CDR2 is SVGIG in the germline V gene (reference sequence). CDR3 size: 13 residues. V lost 2 bases and J lost 5, with 10 bases in between. The CDR3 sequence is CAWSLDRDQPQHF. CDR3 bases: TGTGCCTGGAGTCTGGACCGCGATCAGCCCCAGCATTTT. The full variable domain, completed using reference TRBV30 and TRBJ1-5, is SQTIHQWPATLVQPVGSPLSLECTVEGTSNPNLYWYRQAAGRGLQLLFYSVGIGQISSEVPQNLSASRPQDRQFILSSKKLLLSDSGFYLCAWSLDRDQPQHFGDGTRLSIL.

The chain uses TRBV28 and TRBJ2-3; the match to TRBD2 covers 7 bases. Germline-derived CDR1 and CDR2 are MDHEN and SYDVKM. The junction had 14 bases not matched to a gene; V was cut back by 2 bases and J by 0 bases. The CDR3 covers 19 residues. The CDR3 DNA reads TGTGCCAGCAGTTTAAGGTTGGGGCTAGCGGAGCCTAGCACAGATACGCAGTATTTT. This gives the protein CASSLRLGLAEPSTDTQYF.

This clone has more than one count but fewer than ten. V gene TRBV19 combines with J gene TRBJ2-7, with TRBD2 matching 8 bases. The CDR3 is 15 amino acids. Germline CDR1 and CDR2: LNHDA and SQIVND (reference sequence). V lost 11 bases, J lost 5 bases, and 17 bases stayed unmatched. Here the CDR3 DNA reads TGTGCCGTGGGGGGAACTAGCGGCTCGATCCACGAGCAGTACTTC. This sequence encodes CAVGGTSGSIHEQYF.

The V call is TRBV6-5, the J call TRBJ2-1; 13 bases match TRBD2. The length of the CDR3 is 15 residues. Trimming removed 5 bases from V and 13 bases from J; junction bases left unmatched: 11. Germline CDR1 is MNHEY and CDR2 is SVGAGI. The CDR3 DNA follows: TGTGCCAGCAGTAAAAGCCTTGGACTAGCGGGAGCTCAGTTCTTC. This gives the protein CASSKSLGLAGAQFF.

This clone occurred a few times. The J gene is TRBJ1-1, the V gene TRBV30, with D possibly TRBD1 on 6 matching bases. CDR3 length: 13 amino acids. V shed 5 bases and J shed 4 bases, with 14 bases lying between them. Germline lookup yields CDR1 GTSNPN and CDR2 SVGIG (reference sequence). CDR3 in DNA: TGTGCCTGGGCCAGGGGATCCGTCACTGAAGCTTTCTTT. This encodes CAWARGSVTEAFF.